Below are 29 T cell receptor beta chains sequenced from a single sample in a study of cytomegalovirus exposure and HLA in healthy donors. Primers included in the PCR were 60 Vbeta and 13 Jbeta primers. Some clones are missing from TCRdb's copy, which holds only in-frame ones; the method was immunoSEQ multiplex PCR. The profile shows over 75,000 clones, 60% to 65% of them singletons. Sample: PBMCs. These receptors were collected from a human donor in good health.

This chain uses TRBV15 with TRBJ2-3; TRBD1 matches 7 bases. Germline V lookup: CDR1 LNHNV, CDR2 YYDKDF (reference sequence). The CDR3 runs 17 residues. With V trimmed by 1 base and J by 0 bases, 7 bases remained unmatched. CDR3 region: CATSRVDRDLSTDTQYF. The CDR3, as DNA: TGTGCCACCAGCAGAGTTGACAGGGATTTAAGCACAGATACGCAGTATTTT.

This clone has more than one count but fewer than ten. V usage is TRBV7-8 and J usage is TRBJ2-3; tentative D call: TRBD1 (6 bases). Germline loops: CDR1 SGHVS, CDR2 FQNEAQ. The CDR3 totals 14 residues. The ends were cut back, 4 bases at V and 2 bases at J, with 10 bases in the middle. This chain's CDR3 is CASSSTGNTDTQYF. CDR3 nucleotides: TGTGCCAGCAGCTCGACAGGAAACACAGATACGCAGTATTTT.

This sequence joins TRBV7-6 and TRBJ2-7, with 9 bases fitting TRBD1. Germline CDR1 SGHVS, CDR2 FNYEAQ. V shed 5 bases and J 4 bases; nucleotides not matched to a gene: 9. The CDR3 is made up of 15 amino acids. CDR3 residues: CASSRAGTGHYEQYF. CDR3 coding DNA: TGTGCCAGCAGCCGTGCCGGGACAGGGCATTACGAGCAGTACTTC.

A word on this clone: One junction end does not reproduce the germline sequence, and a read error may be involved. This CDR3 is CASRLAPGQPMSTEAFF. CDR3 DNA: TGTGCCAGCAGATTAGCCCCGGGACAGCCCATGAGCACTGAAGCTTTCTTT. The chain is built from TRBV7-2 and TRBJ1-1; 7 bases fit TRBD1. The CDR3 spans 17 residues. Germline lookup yields CDR1 SGHTA and CDR2 FQGNSA.

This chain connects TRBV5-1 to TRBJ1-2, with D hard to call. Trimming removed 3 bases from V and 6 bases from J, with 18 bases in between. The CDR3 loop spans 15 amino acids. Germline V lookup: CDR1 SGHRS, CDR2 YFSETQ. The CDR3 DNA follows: TGCGCCAGCAGCTCCGAGCTATTCTCGGCGGATGGCTACACCTTC. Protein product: CASSSELFSADGYTF.

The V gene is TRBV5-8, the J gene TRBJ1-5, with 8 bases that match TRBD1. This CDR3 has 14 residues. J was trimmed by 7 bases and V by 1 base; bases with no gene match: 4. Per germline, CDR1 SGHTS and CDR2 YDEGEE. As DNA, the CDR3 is TGTGCCAGCAGCTTGAGACAGGGGAAACAGCCCCAGCATTTT. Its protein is CASSLRQGKQPQHF.

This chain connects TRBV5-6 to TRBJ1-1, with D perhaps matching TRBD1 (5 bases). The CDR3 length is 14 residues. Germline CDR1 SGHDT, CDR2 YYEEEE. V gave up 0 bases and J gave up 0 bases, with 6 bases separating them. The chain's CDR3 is CASSLARVNTEAFF. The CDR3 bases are TGTGCCAGCAGCTTGGCCAGGGTGAACACTGAAGCTTTCTTT.

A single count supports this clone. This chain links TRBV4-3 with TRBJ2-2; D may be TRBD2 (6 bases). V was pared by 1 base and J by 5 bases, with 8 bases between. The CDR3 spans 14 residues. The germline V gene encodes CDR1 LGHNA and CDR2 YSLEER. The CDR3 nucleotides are TGCGCCAGCAGCCAAGTTCGGGGGACCGGGGAGCTGTTTTTT. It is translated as CASSQVRGTGELFF.

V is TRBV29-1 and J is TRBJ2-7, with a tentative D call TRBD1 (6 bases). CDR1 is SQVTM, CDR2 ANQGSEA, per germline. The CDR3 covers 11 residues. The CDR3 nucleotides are TGCAGTGGGGGCGACCGCGGCGAGCAGTACTTC. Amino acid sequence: CSGGDRGEQYF.

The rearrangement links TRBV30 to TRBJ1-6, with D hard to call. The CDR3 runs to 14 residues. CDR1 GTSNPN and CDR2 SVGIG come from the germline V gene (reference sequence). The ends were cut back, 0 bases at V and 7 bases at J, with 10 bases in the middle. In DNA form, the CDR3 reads TGTGCCTGGAGTGTAGGCAGGTTGAATTCACCCCTCCACTTT. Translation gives CAWSVGRLNSPLHF.

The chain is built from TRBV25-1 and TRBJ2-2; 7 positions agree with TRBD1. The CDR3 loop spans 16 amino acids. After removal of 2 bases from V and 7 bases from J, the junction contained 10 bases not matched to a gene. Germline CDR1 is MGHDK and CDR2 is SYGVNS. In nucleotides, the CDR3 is TGTGCCAGCAGTGAACGAGGGGGCGAAGTTTACGGGGAGCTGTTTTTT. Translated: CASSERGGEVYGELFF.

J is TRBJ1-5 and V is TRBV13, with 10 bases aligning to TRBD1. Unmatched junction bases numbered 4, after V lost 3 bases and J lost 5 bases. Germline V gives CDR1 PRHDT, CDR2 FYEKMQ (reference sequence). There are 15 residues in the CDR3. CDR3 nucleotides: TGTGCCAGCAGCTTTTTCGGGACAGGGGATCAGCCCCAGCATTTT. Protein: CASSFFGTGDQPQHF.

CDR3 sequence: CASGPPGGAGYEQFF. CDR3 sequence (DNA): TGTGCTAGTGGCCCCCCGGGGGGGGCGGGATATGAGCAGTTCTTC. The chain uses TRBV12-5 and TRBJ2-1; 8 nucleotides match TRBD2. The CDR3 runs to 15 residues. The trim removed 6 bases at V and 8 bases at J, leaving 12 bases unmatched. CDR1 and CDR2 (germline): LGHNT, FRNRAP.

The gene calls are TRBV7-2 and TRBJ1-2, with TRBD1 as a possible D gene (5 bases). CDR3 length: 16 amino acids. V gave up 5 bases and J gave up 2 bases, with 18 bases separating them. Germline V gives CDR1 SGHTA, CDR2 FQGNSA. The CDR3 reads CASSTGVGGRNYGYTF. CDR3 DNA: TGTGCCAGCAGCACAGGAGTGGGGGGGAGGAACTATGGCTACACCTTC.

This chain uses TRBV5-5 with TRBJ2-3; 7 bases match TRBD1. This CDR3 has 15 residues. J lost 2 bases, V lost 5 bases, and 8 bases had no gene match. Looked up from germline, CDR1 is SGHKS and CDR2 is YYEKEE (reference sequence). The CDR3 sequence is CASSFTGDHTDTQYF. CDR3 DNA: TGTGCCAGCAGTTTTACAGGGGACCACACAGATACGCAGTATTTT.

CDR3 bases: TGTGCCAGCAGCCGGGGTAACACTGAAGCTTTCTTT. Its translation: CASSRGNTEAFF. This sequence joins TRBV6-5 and TRBJ1-1; no firm D call. Trimming removed 6 bases from V and 2 bases from J, with 7 bases in between. Germline V gene sequence: CDR1 MNHEY, CDR2 SVGAGI. The CDR3 covers 12 residues.

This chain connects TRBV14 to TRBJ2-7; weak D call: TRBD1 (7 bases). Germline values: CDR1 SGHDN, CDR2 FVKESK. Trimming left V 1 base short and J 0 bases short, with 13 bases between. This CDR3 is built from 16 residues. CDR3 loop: CASSQGGTVGSYEQYF. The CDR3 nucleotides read TGTGCCAGCAGCCAAGGCGGGACAGTTGGCTCCTACGAGCAGTACTTC.

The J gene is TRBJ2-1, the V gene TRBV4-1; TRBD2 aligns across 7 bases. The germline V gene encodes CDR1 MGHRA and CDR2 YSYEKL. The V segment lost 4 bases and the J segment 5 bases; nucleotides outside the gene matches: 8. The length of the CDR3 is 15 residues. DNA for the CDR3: TGCGCCAGCAGCCTGGGAGGGTGGGAGGACAATGAGCAGTTCTTC. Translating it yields CASSLGGWEDNEQFF.

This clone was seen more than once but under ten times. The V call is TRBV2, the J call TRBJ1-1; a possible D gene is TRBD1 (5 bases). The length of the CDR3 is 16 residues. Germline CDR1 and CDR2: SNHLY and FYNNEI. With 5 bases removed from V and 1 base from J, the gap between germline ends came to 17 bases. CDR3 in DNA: TGTGCCAGCAGTCCTCCGGGACTTTACAGGAACACTGAAGCTTTCTTT. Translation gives CASSPPGLYRNTEAFF.

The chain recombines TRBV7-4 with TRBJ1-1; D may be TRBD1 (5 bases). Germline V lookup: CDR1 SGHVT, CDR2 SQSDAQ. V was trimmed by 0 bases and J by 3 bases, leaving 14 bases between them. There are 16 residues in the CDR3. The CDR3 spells CASSLATPRVDTEAFF. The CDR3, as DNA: TGTGCCAGCAGCTTAGCGACACCCAGGGTTGACACTGAAGCTTTCTTT.

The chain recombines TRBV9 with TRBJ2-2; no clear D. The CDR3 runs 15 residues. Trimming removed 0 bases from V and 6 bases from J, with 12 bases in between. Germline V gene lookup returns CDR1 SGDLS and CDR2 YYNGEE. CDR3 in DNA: TGTGCCAGCAGCGTAGCGCCTAGTAATTCCGGGGAGCTGTTTTTT. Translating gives CASSVAPSNSGELFF.

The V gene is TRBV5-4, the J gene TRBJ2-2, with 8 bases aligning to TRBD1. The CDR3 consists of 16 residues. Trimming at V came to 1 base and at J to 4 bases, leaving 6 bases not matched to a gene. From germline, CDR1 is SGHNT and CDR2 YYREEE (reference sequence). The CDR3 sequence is CASSLSGGAGTGELFF. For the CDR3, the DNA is TGTGCCAGCAGCTTGTCAGGGGGCGCGGGCACCGGGGAGCTGTTTTTT.

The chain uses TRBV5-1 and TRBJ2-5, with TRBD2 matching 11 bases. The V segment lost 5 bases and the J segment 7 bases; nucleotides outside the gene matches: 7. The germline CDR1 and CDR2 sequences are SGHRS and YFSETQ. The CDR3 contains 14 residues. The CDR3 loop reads CASRPTSGAGTQYF. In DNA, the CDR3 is TGCGCCAGCAGGCCGACTAGCGGGGCAGGGACCCAGTACTTC. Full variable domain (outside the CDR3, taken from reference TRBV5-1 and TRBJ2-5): KAGVTQTPRYLIKTRGQQVTLSCSPISGHRSVSWYQQTPGQGLQFLFEYFSETQRNKGNFPGRFSGRQFSNSRSEMNVSTLELGDSALYLCASRPTSGAGTQYFGPGTRLLVL.

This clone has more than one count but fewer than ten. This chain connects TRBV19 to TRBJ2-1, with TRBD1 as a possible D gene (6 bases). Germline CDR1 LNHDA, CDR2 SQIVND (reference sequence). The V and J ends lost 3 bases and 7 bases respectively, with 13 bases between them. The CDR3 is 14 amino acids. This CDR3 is CASSMGTGNNEQFF. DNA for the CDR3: TGTGCCAGTAGTATGGGTACAGGGAATAATGAGCAGTTCTTC.

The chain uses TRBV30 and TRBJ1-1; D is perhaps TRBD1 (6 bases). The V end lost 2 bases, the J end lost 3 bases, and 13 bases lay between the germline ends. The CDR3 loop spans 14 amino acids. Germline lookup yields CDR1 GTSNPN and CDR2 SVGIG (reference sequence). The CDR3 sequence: CAWSRAGEYTEAFF. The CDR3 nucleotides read TGTGCCTGGAGTAGGGCAGGGGAGTACACTGAAGCTTTCTTT.

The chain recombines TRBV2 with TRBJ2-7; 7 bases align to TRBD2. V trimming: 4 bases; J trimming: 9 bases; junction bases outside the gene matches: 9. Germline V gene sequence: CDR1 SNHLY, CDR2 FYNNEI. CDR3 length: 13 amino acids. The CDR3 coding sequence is TGTGCCAGCAGTGTATTACGAACGGGAGGGCAGTACTTC. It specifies CASSVLRTGGQYF.

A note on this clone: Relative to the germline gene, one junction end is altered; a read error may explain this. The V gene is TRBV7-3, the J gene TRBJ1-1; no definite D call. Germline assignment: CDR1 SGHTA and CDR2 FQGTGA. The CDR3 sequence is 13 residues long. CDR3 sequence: CTSSPERSTEAFF. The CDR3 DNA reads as TGTACCAGCAGCCCCGAAAGGAGCACTGAAGCTTTCTTT.

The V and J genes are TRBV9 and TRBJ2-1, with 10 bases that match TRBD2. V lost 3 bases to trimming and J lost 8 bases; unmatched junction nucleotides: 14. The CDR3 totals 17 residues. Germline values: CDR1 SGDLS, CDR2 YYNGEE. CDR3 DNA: TGTGCCAGCAGCGCCTCCTTTGAGCGGGGGGGCCGGGATGAGCAGTTCTTC. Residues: CASSASFERGGRDEQFF.

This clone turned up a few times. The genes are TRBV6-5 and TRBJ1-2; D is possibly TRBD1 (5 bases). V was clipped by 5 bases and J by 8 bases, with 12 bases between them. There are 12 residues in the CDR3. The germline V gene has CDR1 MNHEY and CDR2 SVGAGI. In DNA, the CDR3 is TGTGCCAGCAGTGAAGTGGGGCCCGGCTACACCTTC. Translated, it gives CASSEVGPGYTF.